This TCR beta chain was obtained from a study of T cell responses to AZD1222 COVID-19 vaccine. As for the study in general: Pooling was applied to second doses at about 4 or about 12 weeks.

For this clone: Its antigen is not identified.

The protocol was immunoSEQ multiplex PCR, while the TCRdb copy is restricted to in-frame clones and leaves out a portion. The sample carries some 120,000 clones, about nine tenths recorded once. Points from the study as a whole: Without day 14 samples, only post-peak T cell repertoires were studied.

This CDR3 is built from 13 residues. The V gene end was trimmed by 10 bases and the J gene end by 5 bases; junction bases not matched to a gene: 10. Germline V CDR1 and CDR2: ENHRY, SYGVKD. This specimen was peripheral blood, taken on day 0 of AZD1222 vaccination. The chain couples TRBV10-3 to TRBJ1-2, with 7 bases that match TRBD1. This TCR derives from an adult in good health. For the CDR3, the DNA is TGTGCCACCTCACGGGACAGACTATATGGCTACACCTTC. Translated: CATSRDRLYGYTF.